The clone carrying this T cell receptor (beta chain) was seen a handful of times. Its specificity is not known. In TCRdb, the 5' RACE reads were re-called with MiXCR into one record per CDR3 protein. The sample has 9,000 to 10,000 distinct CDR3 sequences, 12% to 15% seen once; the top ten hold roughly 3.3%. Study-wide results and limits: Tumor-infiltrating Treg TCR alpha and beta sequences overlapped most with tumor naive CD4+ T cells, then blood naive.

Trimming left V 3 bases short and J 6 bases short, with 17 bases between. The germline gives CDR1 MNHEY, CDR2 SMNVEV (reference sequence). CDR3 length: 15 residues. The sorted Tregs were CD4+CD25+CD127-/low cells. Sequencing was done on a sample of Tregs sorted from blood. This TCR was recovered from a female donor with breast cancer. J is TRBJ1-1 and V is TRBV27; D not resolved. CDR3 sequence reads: CASSFRPSAGSEAFF. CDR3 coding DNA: TGTGCCAGCAGTTTTCGCCCGAGCGCGGGGTCTGAAGCTTTCTTT.